This T cell receptor beta chain comes out of a study of blood T cell repertoires in COVID-19. For the study at large: Sources were T cells, B-cell-depleted T cells, or PBMCs; the material itself was cDNA or gDNA.

The CDR3 length is 14 residues. Germline CDR1 reads LGHDT; CDR2 reads YNNKEL (reference sequence). The V and J ends lost 3 bases and 4 bases respectively, with 10 bases between them. Only in-frame clones appear in the TCRdb table, and some are missing; sequencing was by immunoSEQ multiplex PCR. The sample has roughly 240,000 clones, approximately 85% seen once. The sequenced sample was peripheral blood. This TCR was sampled from a man in his fifties with COVID-19, enrolled during active disease. V is TRBV3-1 (or the pseudogene TRBV3-2) and J is TRBJ1-3; D uncertain. CDR3: CASSHLQAGNTIYF. The CDR3 DNA sequence: TGTGCCAGCAGCCACCTCCAGGCGGGAAACACCATATATTTT.